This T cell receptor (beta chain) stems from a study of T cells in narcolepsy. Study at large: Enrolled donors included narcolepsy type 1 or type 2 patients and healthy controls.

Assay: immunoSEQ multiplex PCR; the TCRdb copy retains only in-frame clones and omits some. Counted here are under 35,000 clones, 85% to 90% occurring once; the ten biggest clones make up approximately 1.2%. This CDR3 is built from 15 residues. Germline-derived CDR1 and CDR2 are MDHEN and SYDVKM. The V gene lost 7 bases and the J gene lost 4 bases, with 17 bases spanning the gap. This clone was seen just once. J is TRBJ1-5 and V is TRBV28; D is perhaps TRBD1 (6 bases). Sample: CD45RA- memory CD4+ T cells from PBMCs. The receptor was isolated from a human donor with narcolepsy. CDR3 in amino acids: CASTQSLGANQPQHF. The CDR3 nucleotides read TGTGCCAGCACTCAATCCCTGGGGGCGAATCAGCCCCAGCATTTT.